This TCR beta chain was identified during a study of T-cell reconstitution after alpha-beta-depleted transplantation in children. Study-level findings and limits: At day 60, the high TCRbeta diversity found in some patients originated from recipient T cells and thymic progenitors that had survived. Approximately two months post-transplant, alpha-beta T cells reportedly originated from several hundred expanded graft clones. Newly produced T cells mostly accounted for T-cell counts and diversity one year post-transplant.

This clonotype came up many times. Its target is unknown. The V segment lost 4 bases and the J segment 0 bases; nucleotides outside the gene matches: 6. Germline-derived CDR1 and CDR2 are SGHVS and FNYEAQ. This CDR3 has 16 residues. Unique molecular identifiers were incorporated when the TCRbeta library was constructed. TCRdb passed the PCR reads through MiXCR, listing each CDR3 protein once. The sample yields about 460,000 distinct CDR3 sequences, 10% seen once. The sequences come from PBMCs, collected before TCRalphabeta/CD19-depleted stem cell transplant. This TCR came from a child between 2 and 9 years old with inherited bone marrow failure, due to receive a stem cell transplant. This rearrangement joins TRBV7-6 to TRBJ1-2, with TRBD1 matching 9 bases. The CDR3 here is CASSSRDRVSNYGYTF. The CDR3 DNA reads TGTGCCAGCAGCTCCCGGGACAGGGTATCTAACTATGGCTACACCTTC.